Listed below are T cell receptor beta chains from one sample, sequenced in a study of blood T cell repertoires in COVID-19. Libraries were prepared by immunoSEQ multiplex PCR; TCRdb keeps only in-frame clonotypes and omits some of them. Among approximately 150,000 clones listed, about three quarters were seen once. Sequencing was done on a sample of peripheral blood. All receptors derive from a woman aged 55-70 years with acute or convalescent COVID-19. CDR3s include the opening cysteine and the closing phenylalanine or tryptophan. The order of the fields is clone size, D gene, J gene, V gene, CDR3 protein, CDR3 DNA. The D gene is left open where the match is weak. Rows may omit the clone size; those that give it use once, few, many or a size class.

>few|NA|TRBJ1-2|TRBV30
CAWRSRGGYTF
TGTGCCTGGAGGTCTAGGGGAGGCTACACCTTC
>NA|TRBD1|TRBJ1-2|TRBV5-1
CASSLNQGTGDYGYTF
TGCGCCAGCAGCCTGAATCAAGGGACAGGGGACTATGGCTACACCTTC
>NA|NA|TRBJ1-1|TRBV7-2
CASSPAAGRVNTEAFF
TGTGCCAGCAGCCCTGCCGCCGGGAGGGTGAACACTGAAGCTTTCTTT
>NA|TRBD1|TRBJ2-3|TRBV19
CASSFIGQGNTDTQYF
TGTGCCAGTAGTTTCATCGGACAGGGAAACACAGATACGCAGTATTTT
>NA|NA|TRBJ2-3|TRBV28
CASVPEGSSTDTQYF
TGTGCCAGCGTTCCGGAGGGGTCATCCACAGATACGCAGTATTTT
>NA|NA|TRBJ2-7|TRBV3-1/TRBV3-2
CASSQVEDEQYF
TGTGCCAGCAGCCAAGTAGAGGACGAGCAGTACTTC
>NA|TRBD1|TRBJ2-1|TRBV24-1
CATSDLTDRGYNEQFF
TGTGCCACCAGTGATTTAACGGACAGGGGCTACAATGAGCAGTTCTTC
>NA|TRBD2|TRBJ2-7|TRBV5-4
CASSSGSGSSYEQYF
TGTGCCAGCAGCTCGGGTAGCGGGAGTTCCTACGAGCAGTACTTC
>few|NA|TRBJ1-2|TRBV6-5
CASSFANYPNYGYTF
TGTGCCAGCAGTTTCGCGAACTACCCTAACTATGGCTACACCTTC
>NA|TRBD1|TRBJ2-7|TRBV19
CASSLLGGQGYEQYF
TGTGCCAGTAGTTTACTCGGGGGACAGGGATACGAGCAGTACTTC
>NA|TRBD2|TRBJ2-1|TRBV10-3
CAISVSSGSPGDEQFF
TGTGCCATCAGTGTTAGTAGCGGGAGCCCGGGCGATGAGCAGTTCTTC
>NA|NA|TRBJ2-5|TRBV11-2
CASSPLRLQETQYF
TGTGCCAGCAGCCCACTGAGGCTACAAGAGACCCAGTACTTC
>NA|TRBD1|TRBJ1-4|TRBV3-1/TRBV3-2
CASSDRGANEKLFF
TGTGCCAGCAGCGACAGGGGAGCTAATGAAAAACTGTTTTTT
>NA|NA|TRBJ1-2|TRBV18
CASSPPTESYGYTF
TGTGCCAGCTCACCGCCGACAGAAAGCTATGGCTACACCTTC
>NA|TRBD1|TRBJ1-1|TRBV14
CASSQRSYRGPEAFF
TGTGCCAGCAGCCAACGATCCTACAGGGGACCCGAAGCTTTCTTT
>few|TRBD1|TRBJ1-2|TRBV11-2
CASSAIRDRGRIGYGYTF
TGTGCCAGCAGCGCCATCCGGGACAGGGGGCGCATCGGATACGGCTACACCTTC
>NA|NA|TRBJ2-2|TRBV28
CASSLAGPNTGELFF
TGTGCCAGCAGTTTGGCAGGGCCGAACACCGGGGAGCTGTTTTTT
>NA|NA|TRBJ2-7|TRBV19
CASSLVGESYEQYF
TGTGCCAGTAGTTTGGTGGGAGAAAGCTACGAGCAGTACTTC
>NA|NA|TRBJ1-2|TRBV15
CATSRGGEDYGYTF
TGTGCCACCAGCAGAGGCGGGGAGGACTATGGCTACACCTTC
>few|NA|TRBJ2-7|TRBV7-9
CASSLLGSYEQYF
TGTGCCAGCAGCTTATTGGGCAGCTACGAGCAGTACTTC
>NA|NA|TRBJ1-5|TRBV4-1
CASSPAEILPMEPQHF
TGCGCCAGCAGCCCAGCAGAGATACTACCGATGGAACCCCAGCATTTT
>NA|TRBD1|TRBJ2-2|TRBV19
CASRVQQGARTGELFF
TGTGCCAGTAGGGTACAACAGGGGGCGCGTACCGGGGAGCTGTTTTTT
>few|TRBD1|TRBJ2-1|TRBV3-1/TRBV3-2
CASSQLTRGIPAYNEQFF
TGTGCCAGCAGCCAATTGACCAGGGGGATTCCCGCCTACAATGAGCAGTTCTTC
>NA|TRBD1|TRBJ1-4|TRBV15
CATSRVGRGEKLFF
TGTGCCACCAGCAGAGTCGGCAGGGGGGAAAAACTGTTTTTT
>NA|NA|TRBJ2-3|TRBV18
CASSPGGPDTQYF
TGTGCCAGCTCACCAGGGGGCCCAGATACGCAGTATTTT
>NA|TRBD1|TRBJ1-3|TRBV5-1
CASSFGGRGHSGNTIYF
TGCGCCAGCAGCTTCGGAGGAAGGGGGCACTCTGGAAACACCATATATTTT
>NA|NA|TRBJ1-6|TRBV7-9
CASSFTGEKNSPLHF
TGTGCCAGCAGCTTTACCGGGGAAAAAAATTCACCCCTCCACTTT
>NA|TRBD1|TRBJ2-4|TRBV15
CATSSNNLGQGHIQYF
TGTGCCACCAGCTCCAATAACCTGGGACAGGGCCACATTCAGTACTTC
>few|NA|TRBJ2-2|TRBV2
CASCPLATNTGELFF
TGTGCCAGCTGCCCTCTAGCTACAAACACCGGGGAGCTGTTTTTT
>few|TRBD1|TRBJ1-6|TRBV2
CASRRQGTDSPLHF
TGTGCCAGCCGGAGACAGGGAACGGATTCACCCCTCCACTTT
>NA|NA|TRBJ2-3|TRBV5-1
CASSLEGAEDTQYF
TGCGCCAGCAGCTTGGAAGGGGCTGAAGATACGCAGTATTTT
>NA|NA|TRBJ2-5|TRBV5-8
CASSLYPSGETQYF
TGTGCCAGCAGCCTGTATCCCTCGGGGGAGACCCAGTACTTC
>few|NA|TRBJ2-5|TRBV5-1
CASSPSQETQYF
TGCGCCAGCTCCCCATCCCAAGAGACCCAGTACTTC
>NA|NA|TRBJ2-1|TRBV28
CASSFPAGSLLYNEQFF
TGTGCCAGCAGTTTTCCCGCAGGGTCTCTACTCTACAATGAGCAGTTCTTC
>NA|TRBD1|TRBJ1-1|TRBV30
CASPGTGKIEAFF
TGTGCCAGCCCCGGGACAGGGAAAATTGAAGCTTTCTTT
>NA|NA|TRBJ1-2|TRBV18
CASSLGRLGYTF
TGTGCCAGCTCACTGGGGCGACTGGGCTACACCTTC
>NA|NA|TRBJ1-1|TRBV6-2/TRBV6-3
CASTPDSLTEAFF
TGTGCCAGCACCCCGGACAGTCTCACTGAAGCTTTCTTT
>NA|TRBD1|TRBJ1-1|TRBV10-3
CAISLLQGTNTEAFF
TGTGCCATCAGTCTATTACAGGGGACGAACACTGAAGCTTTCTTT
>NA|TRBD2|TRBJ2-2|TRBV24-1
CATGTRAGGAGELFF
TGTGCCACCGGAACTAGAGCGGGAGGGGCCGGGGAGCTGTTTTTT
>NA|TRBD2|TRBJ2-2|TRBV5-4
CASSFVAGRIAGELFF
TGTGCCAGCAGCTTCGTAGCGGGACGGATCGCCGGGGAGCTGTTTTTT
>NA|TRBD1|TRBJ1-1|TRBV7-8
CASSWGQKNTEAFF
TGTGCCAGCAGCTGGGGACAGAAGAACACTGAAGCTTTCTTT
>NA|NA|TRBJ2-1|TRBV30
CAWSMTYGQQFF
TGTGCCTGGAGTATGACTTATGGTCAGCAGTTCTTC
>NA|NA|TRBJ1-5|TRBV7-6
CASSSAPRGGNQPQHF
TGTGCCAGCAGCTCGGCCCCGCGGGGAGGCAATCAGCCCCAGCATTTT
>NA|TRBD2|TRBJ2-2|TRBV3-1/TRBV3-2
CASSRGLAGAGELFF
TGTGCCAGCAGCCGAGGACTAGCGGGAGCTGGAGAGCTGTTTTTT
>NA|TRBD1|TRBJ1-2|TRBV29-1
CSVDGRRTGDDSYGYTF
TGCAGCGTTGACGGTCGACGTACAGGGGATGACTCTTATGGCTACACCTTC
>NA|NA|TRBJ2-5|TRBV14
CASSQGGGRGETQYF
TGTGCCAGCAGCCAAGGTGGTGGGAGAGGGGAGACCCAGTACTTC
>few|TRBD2|TRBJ2-1|TRBV2
CASRSSLAGVKNEQFF
TGTGCCAGCAGGTCCTCACTAGCGGGAGTTAAGAATGAGCAGTTCTTC
>once|NA|TRBJ2-3|TRBV5-8
CASSFLRITDTQYF
TGTGCCAGCAGCTTCCTCAGGATCACAGATACGCAGTATTTT
>NA|TRBD2|TRBJ2-5|TRBV5-1
CASSLGRLAGGETQYF
TGCGCCAGCAGCTTGGGTCGCCTAGCGGGAGGAGAGACCCAGTACTTC
>once|TRBD1|TRBJ2-2|TRBV15
CATSQDRARTGELFF
TGTGCCACCTCACAGGACAGGGCGAGGACCGGGGAGCTGTTTTTT
>NA|NA|TRBJ1-5|TRBV5-6
CASSFRDNNQPQHF
TGTGCCAGCAGCTTCCGGGACAACAATCAGCCCCAGCATTTT
>NA|TRBD2|TRBJ2-3|TRBV5-4
CASSLTSGDTQYF
TGTGCCAGCAGCCTGACTAGCGGGGATACGCAGTATTTT
>NA|TRBD2|TRBJ2-2|TRBV7-9
CASSQEGWTSQELFF
TGTGCCAGCAGCCAAGAGGGATGGACTAGTCAAGAGCTGTTTTTT
>NA|NA|TRBJ2-7|TRBV28
CASSLIGGLMGLEQYF
TGTGCCAGCAGTTTAATCGGGGGTTTGATGGGTCTCGAGCAGTACTTC
>NA|NA|TRBJ1-1|TRBV20-1
CSASWAANTEAFF
TGCAGTGCTAGTTGGGCAGCAAACACTGAAGCTTTCTTT
>NA|TRBD2|TRBJ2-3|TRBV11-2
CASSLGGGLSGRTDTQYF
TGTGCCAGCAGCCTTGGGGGGGGTTTAAGCGGGAGGACAGATACGCAGTATTTT
>NA|NA|TRBJ1-4|TRBV18
CASSLSRTNEKLFF
TGTGCCAGCTCACTTAGCCGGACTAATGAAAAACTGTTTTTT
>NA|NA|TRBJ2-3|TRBV7-9
CASTEVTDTQYF
TGTGCCAGCACGGAGGTCACAGATACGCAGTATTTT
>NA|TRBD2|TRBJ2-5|TRBV6-6
CASRLAGVETQYF
TGTGCCAGCCGACTAGCGGGAGTGGAGACCCAGTACTTC